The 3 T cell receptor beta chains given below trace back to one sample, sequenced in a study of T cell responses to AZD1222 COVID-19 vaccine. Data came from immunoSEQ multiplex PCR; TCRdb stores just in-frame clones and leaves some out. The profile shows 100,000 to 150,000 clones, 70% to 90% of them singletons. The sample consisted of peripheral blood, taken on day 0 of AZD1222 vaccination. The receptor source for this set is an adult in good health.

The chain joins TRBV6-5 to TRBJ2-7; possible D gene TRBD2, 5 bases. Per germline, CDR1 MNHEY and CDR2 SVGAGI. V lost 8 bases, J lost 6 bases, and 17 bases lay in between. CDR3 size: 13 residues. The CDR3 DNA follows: TGTGCCAGCTGGCCCGGGGAATTAAGCGAGCAGTACTTC. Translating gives CASWPGELSEQYF.

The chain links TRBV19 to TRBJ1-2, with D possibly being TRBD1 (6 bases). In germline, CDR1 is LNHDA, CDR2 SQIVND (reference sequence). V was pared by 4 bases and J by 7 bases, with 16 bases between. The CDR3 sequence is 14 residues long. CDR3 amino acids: CASSTDPDSSGYTF. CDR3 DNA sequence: TGTGCCAGTAGTACCGACCCGGACAGCTCTGGCTACACCTTC.

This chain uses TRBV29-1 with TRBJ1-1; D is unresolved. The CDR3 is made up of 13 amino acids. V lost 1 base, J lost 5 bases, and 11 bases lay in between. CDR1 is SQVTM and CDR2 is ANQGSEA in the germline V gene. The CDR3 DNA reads TGCAGCGTTGAAGGTCGGGCTCGGACTGAAGCTTTCTTT. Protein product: CSVEGRARTEAFF.